This passage covers 2 T cell receptor beta chains from one sample sequenced in a study of shared clonotypes between healthy human individuals. Sequencing used immunoSEQ multiplex PCR; TCRdb keeps in-frame clones, though not all of them. This sample carries roughly 680,000 clones, 55% to 75% of them seen once, and the ten largest clones take under 2%. Sequences were obtained from memory CD4+ T cells sorted from blood. Noted subset: CD45RA-negative fraction. These receptors were collected from a woman aged 25-40 years in good health.

This chain links TRBV7-3 with TRBJ2-5; D might be TRBD2 (5 bases). Germline V gene sequence: CDR1 SGHTA, CDR2 FQGTGA. Trimming took 4 bases from V and 1 from J, leaving 13 bases between them. The CDR3 has 15 amino acids. The CDR3 DNA is TGTGCCAGCAGCTCGGGGAGCAGCGCCCAAGAGACCCAGTACTTC. This sequence encodes CASSSGSSAQETQYF.

This sequence joins TRBV28 and TRBJ2-2; D unclear. The CDR3 consists of 12 residues. V was shortened by 6 bases and J by 4 bases, with 6 bases between the two germline ends. Germline values: CDR1 MDHEN, CDR2 SYDVKM. DNA of the CDR3: TGTGCCAGCAGACCCCGCACCGGGGAGCTGTTTTTT. Protein: CASRPRTGELFF.